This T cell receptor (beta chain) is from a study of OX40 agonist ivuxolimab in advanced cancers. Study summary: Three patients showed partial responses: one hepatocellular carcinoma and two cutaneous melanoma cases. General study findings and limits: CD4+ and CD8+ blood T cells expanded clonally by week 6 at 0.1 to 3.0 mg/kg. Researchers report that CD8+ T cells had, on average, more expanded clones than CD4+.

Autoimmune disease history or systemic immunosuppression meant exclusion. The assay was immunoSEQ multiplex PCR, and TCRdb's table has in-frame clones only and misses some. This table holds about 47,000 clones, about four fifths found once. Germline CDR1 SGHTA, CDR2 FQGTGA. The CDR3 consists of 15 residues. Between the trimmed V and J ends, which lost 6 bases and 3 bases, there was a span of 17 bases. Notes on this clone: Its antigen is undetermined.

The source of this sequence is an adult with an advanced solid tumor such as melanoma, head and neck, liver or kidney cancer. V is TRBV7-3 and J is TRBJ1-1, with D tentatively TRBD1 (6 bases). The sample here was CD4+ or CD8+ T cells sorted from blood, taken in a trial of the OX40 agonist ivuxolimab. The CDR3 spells CASSPNFGQHTEAFF. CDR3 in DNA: TGTGCCAGCAGTCCGAACTTTGGACAGCACACTGAAGCTTTCTTT.